This T cell receptor beta chain was documented in a study of cytomegalovirus exposure and HLA in healthy donors. Primers included in the PCR were 60 Vbeta and 13 Jbeta primers. The data were produced by immunoSEQ multiplex PCR, yet TCRdb's version contains in-frame clones alone and is incomplete. Of tens of thousands of clones detected, over 70% appear once; the ten largest clones hold approximately 6.3%. This CDR3 spans 13 amino acids. The germline V gene has CDR1 SGHDN and CDR2 FVKESK. With 2 bases clipped from V and 9 bases from J, the junction kept 4 bases outside the gene matches. V is TRBV14 and J is TRBJ2-7; TRBD1 agrees at 10 bases. Source material: PBMCs. This receptor was obtained from a man aged 25 to 40 in good health and CMV-seronegative. DNA for the CDR3: TGTGCCAGCAGCCAAACGGGACAGGGGAGGCAGTACTTC. Residues: CASSQTGQGRQYF.